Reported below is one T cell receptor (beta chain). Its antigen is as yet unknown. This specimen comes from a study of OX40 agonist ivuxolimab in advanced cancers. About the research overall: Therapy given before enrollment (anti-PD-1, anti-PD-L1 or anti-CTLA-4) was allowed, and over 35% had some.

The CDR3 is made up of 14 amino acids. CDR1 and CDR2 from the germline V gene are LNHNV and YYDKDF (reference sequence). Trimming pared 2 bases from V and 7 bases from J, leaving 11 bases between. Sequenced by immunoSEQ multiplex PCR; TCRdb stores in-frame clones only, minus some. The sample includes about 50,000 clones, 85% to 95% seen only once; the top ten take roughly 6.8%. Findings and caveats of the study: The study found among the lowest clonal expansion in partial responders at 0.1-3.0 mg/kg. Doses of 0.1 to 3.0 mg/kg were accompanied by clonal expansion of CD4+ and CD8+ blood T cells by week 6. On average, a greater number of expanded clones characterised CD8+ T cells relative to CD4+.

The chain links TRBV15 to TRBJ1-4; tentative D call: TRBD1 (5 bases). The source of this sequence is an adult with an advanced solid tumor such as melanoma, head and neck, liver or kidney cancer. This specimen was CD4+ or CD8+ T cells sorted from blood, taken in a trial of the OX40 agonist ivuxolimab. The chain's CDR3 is CATSRQGISEKLFF. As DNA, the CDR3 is TGTGCCACCAGCAGACAGGGCATTAGTGAAAAACTGTTTTTT.